This T cell receptor beta chain was profiled in a study of T cell responses to AZD1222 COVID-19 vaccine. Whole-study findings and limits: None of the repertoires were sampled until the peak T cell response had passed. It should be noted that donors were predominantly white British and more often female, and clonal diversity was possibly underestimated. Spike-specific TCR breadth and depth went up after people got two AZD1222 doses. Baseline testing showed seropositivity in only six or seven AZD1222 recipients.

Clones were read by immunoSEQ multiplex PCR, and TCRdb kept only the in-frame ones, dropping some. The sample yields around 160,000 clones, 90% to 95% seen once. V gave up 3 bases and J gave up 6 bases; unmatched junction bases: 7. The germline V gene encodes CDR1 KGHSH and CDR2 LQKENI. The length of the CDR3 is 15 residues. Points on this clone: Its specificity is unknown.

The TCR comes from an adult in good health. This rearrangement joins TRBV18 to TRBJ2-2; 7 nucleotides align to TRBD1. Material: peripheral blood, obtained on day 0 of MenACWY control vaccination. CDR3 residues: CASSPRQGQAGELFF. The CDR3 nucleotides read TGTGCCAGCTCACCCCGACAGGGCCAGGCCGGGGAGCTGTTTTTT.